This TCR beta chain stems from a study of blood T cells in healthy people across ages. This clonotype was seen a few times. A much larger clone differs from this one at a single base, so this may be a read error. V lost 7 bases to trimming and J lost 2 bases; unmatched junction nucleotides: 4. This CDR3 has 13 residues. CDR1 is MDHEN, CDR2 SYDVKM, per germline. Through a sample-barcoded 5' primer and a J-beta primer mix, a second PCR was run for about 6 to 11 cycles. Each CDR3 protein gets one entry after TCRdb re-called the 5' RACE reads with MiXCR. The table shows about 840,000 distinct CDR3 sequences, with 25% to 30% occurring only once. These data were likewise used in another study, on T cells of mothers and their children.

The TCR comes from a woman aged 40 to 50 in good health. Sample: blood. The J gene is TRBJ1-2, the V gene TRBV28, with 7 bases fitting TRBD1. The CDR3 loop is CASTLGQNYGYTF. The DNA of the CDR3 is TGTGCCAGCACCCTGGGACAGAACTATGGCTACACCTTC.